This T cell receptor (beta chain) came from a study of cytomegalovirus exposure and HLA in healthy donors. This PCR relied on a set of 60 Vbeta primers and 13 Jbeta primers. Here immunoSEQ multiplex PCR was the method, and the copy in TCRdb shows in-frame clones only, minus some. The sample includes approximately 130,000 clones, approximately 79% seen only once; the top ten take roughly 4%. Germline CDR1 reads SEHNR; CDR2 reads FQNEAQ (reference sequence). V was cut by 5 bases and J by 8 bases, with 12 bases left in between. The CDR3 has 12 amino acids. Source material: PBMCs. The gene calls are TRBV7-9 and TRBJ1-2; D perhaps matches TRBD1 (6 bases). This clonotype was sampled from a man aged 45 to 65 in good health and CMV-seropositive. Here the CDR3 DNA reads TGTGCCAGCAGCATGGACAGAGGCGGCTACACCTTC. This encodes CASSMDRGGYTF.